The next 18 T cell receptor beta chains were all read from a single sample in a study of T cell responses to AZD1222 COVID-19 vaccine. The repertoire was sequenced with immunoSEQ multiplex PCR; TCRdb's copy has only in-frame clones and lacks some. This sample carries about 130,000 clones, 88% of them seen once, and the ten largest clones take roughly 7.4%. Here the sequenced sample was peripheral blood, taken on day 0 of AZD1222 vaccination. Source of these receptors: an adult in good health.

CDR3 nucleotides: TGTGCCAGCAGTAATCTCCCGTGGGGACAGCAGGAGACCCAGTACTTC. Protein: CASSNLPWGQQETQYF. V is TRBV2 and J is TRBJ2-5; 7 bases line up with TRBD1. Germline CDR1 is SNHLY and CDR2 is FYNNEI. V dropped 5 bases and J dropped 5; count of bases not matched to a gene: 14. The CDR3 loop spans 16 amino acids.

CDR3 protein: CASSETGSPYGYTF. The CDR3 DNA sequence: TGTGCCAGCAGTGAAACGGGGTCTCCTTATGGCTACACCTTC. This rearrangement joins TRBV2 to TRBJ1-2; D is unclear. The V gene lost 2 bases and the J gene lost 5 bases, with 12 bases spanning the gap. CDR3 length: 14 residues. The V gene's germline CDR1 is SNHLY and CDR2 FYNNEI.

The chain couples TRBV4-1 to TRBJ2-3; 8 bases agree with TRBD2. Germline CDR1 MGHRA, CDR2 YSYEKL. Trimming cost V 3 bases and J 4 bases; bases outside gene matches: 6. The CDR3 consists of 15 residues. The CDR3 nucleotides read TGCGCCAGCAGCCACCGGACTAGCACGGCAGATACGCAGTATTTT. Its translation: CASSHRTSTADTQYF.

The chain employs TRBV5-4 and TRBJ2-3, with TRBD1 matching over 8 bases. The CDR3 is 14 amino acids. V lost 3 bases, J lost 4 bases, and 4 bases stayed unmatched. Germline V gives CDR1 SGHNT, CDR2 YYREEE (reference sequence). CDR3 in amino acids: CASSSGTGSDTQYF. CDR3 nucleotide sequence: TGTGCCAGCAGCTCCGGGACAGGTTCAGATACGCAGTATTTT. Complete variable domain (other parts from reference TRBV5-4 and TRBJ2-3): ETGVTQSPTHLIKTRGQQVTLRCSSQSGHNTVSWYQQALGQGPQFIFQYYREEENGRGNFPPRFSGLQFPNYSSELNVNALELDDSALYLCASSSGTGSDTQYFGPGTRLTVL.

This chain joins TRBV19 and TRBJ1-2, with D possibly matching TRBD1 (5 bases). The germline V gene has CDR1 LNHDA and CDR2 SQIVND (reference sequence). The CDR3 spans 16 residues. V was clipped by 6 bases and J by 7 bases, with 24 bases between them. The CDR3 protein is CASSINSAARGTGYTF. CDR3 nucleotide sequence: TGTGCCAGTAGCATAAACAGCGCGGCAAGGGGCACTGGCTACACCTTC.

The rearrangement joins TRBV11-2 to TRBJ2-7; tentatively, D is TRBD1 or TRBD2 (5 bases each). V shed 3 bases and J shed 4 bases, with 13 bases lying between them. The CDR3 runs to 14 residues. Germline V gene data show CDR1 as SGHAT and CDR2 as FQNNGV. In DNA form, the CDR3 reads TGTGCCAGCAGCTTGACCGGGACCACGTACGAGCAGTACTTC. Translating it yields CASSLTGTTYEQYF.

The chain has TRBV2 and TRBJ1-6; no clear D. Germline V lookup: CDR1 SNHLY, CDR2 FYNNEI. Trimming stripped 1 base from V and 10 bases from J, with 11 bases between. The CDR3 is 14 amino acids. This CDR3 is CASSEGWGGSPLHF. The CDR3 DNA follows: TGTGCCAGCAGTGAAGGGTGGGGAGGGTCACCCCTCCACTTT.

The chain is built from TRBV7-9 and TRBJ2-7; D not certain. Trimming stripped 5 bases from V and 5 bases from J, with 10 bases between. The CDR3 runs 12 residues. The germline gives CDR1 SEHNR, CDR2 FQNEAQ (reference sequence). CDR3 residues: CASSRMNNEQYF. CDR3 DNA: TGTGCCAGCAGCAGGATGAATAACGAGCAGTACTTC.

The chain carries TRBV11-2 and TRBJ2-7; D remains unclear. Trimming cost V 0 bases and J 0 bases, with 18 bases left between them. The CDR3 is 18 amino acids. Germline CDR1 and CDR2: SGHAT and FQNNGV. The CDR3 loop reads CASSLDELKTLLSYEQYF. As DNA, the CDR3 is TGTGCCAGCAGCTTAGACGAGCTTAAGACACTGCTCTCCTACGAGCAGTACTTC.

The chain links TRBV10-3 to TRBJ1-5, with D possibly TRBD1 on 5 matching bases. This CDR3 spans 16 amino acids. Deletions cut 0 bases from V and 5 bases from J, with 14 bases between. Germline assignment: CDR1 ENHRY and CDR2 SYGVKD. Here the CDR3 DNA reads TGTGCCATCAGTGAGTCTAAGCGCAGGGACCATCAGCCCCAGCATTTT. It specifies CAISESKRRDHQPQHF.

This chain connects TRBV28 to TRBJ1-4, with a weak D call TRBD1 (5 bases). Germline values: CDR1 MDHEN, CDR2 SYDVKM. This CDR3 contains 15 residues. The V and J ends lost 4 bases and 0 bases respectively, with 9 bases between them. Here the CDR3 reads CASSWSRATNEKLFF. The CDR3 DNA follows: TGTGCCAGCAGTTGGAGCAGGGCAACTAATGAAAAACTGTTTTTT.

On this clone itself: Its ends do not fully match the called genes, so a read error is possible. The CDR3 DNA reads TGTGCTAGCAGCTTAGGTCAGGGGGCCCATTACGAGCAGTACTTC. This sequence encodes CASSLGQGAHYEQYF. V gene TRBV7-7 combines with J gene TRBJ2-7, with TRBD1 matching 8 bases. From germline, CDR1 is SSHAT and CDR2 FNYEAQ (reference sequence). This CDR3 region has 15 residues.

CDR3 sequence (DNA): TGTGCCAGCAGTTACAACTCCCTAGTCGGGGAGCTGTTTTTT. Protein sequence: CASSYNSLVGELFF. The V and J genes are TRBV6-2 or TRBV6-3 and TRBJ2-2; D unclear. Germline V CDR1 and CDR2: MNHEY, SVGEGT. This CDR3 comprises 14 residues. V shed 2 bases and J shed 7 bases, with 11 bases lying between them.

The chain has TRBV28 and TRBJ2-1; 9 positions agree with TRBD1. Germline-derived CDR1 and CDR2 are MDHEN and SYDVKM. The V and J ends lost 5 bases and 0 bases, in that order; junction bases with no gene match: 11. The CDR3 loop spans 18 amino acids. CDR3 amino acids: CASSVHTGQGGSYNEQFF. CDR3 sequence (DNA): TGTGCCAGCAGTGTACACACGGGACAGGGAGGCTCCTACAATGAGCAGTTCTTC.

The V gene is TRBV28, the J gene TRBJ2-7; 10 bases fit TRBD1. The ends lost 7 bases at V and 2 bases at J; junction bases unmatched: 11. Germline V lookup: CDR1 MDHEN, CDR2 SYDVKM. This CDR3 has 16 amino acids. The CDR3 sequence is CASTSPRDRGTYEQYF. CDR3 DNA: TGTGCCAGCACTAGTCCCCGGGACAGGGGTACCTACGAGCAGTACTTC.

This chain links TRBV5-6 with TRBJ2-7; the D is unclear. The length of the CDR3 is 12 residues. V was clipped by 4 bases and J by 6 bases, with 11 bases between them. Per the germline V gene, CDR1 is SGHDT and CDR2 is YYEEEE. The CDR3 coding sequence is TGTGCCAGCAGCCGAACCCCCCCCGAGCAGTACTTC. Amino acids: CASSRTPPEQYF.

The genes are TRBV10-3 and TRBJ2-7, with D perhaps matching TRBD1 (5 bases). Germline values: CDR1 ENHRY, CDR2 SYGVKD. This CDR3 comprises 15 residues. The ends were cut back, 2 bases at V and 5 bases at J, with 16 bases in the middle. CDR3 nucleotide sequence: TGTGCCATCAGTGAGAGAGTCAGGGTGTCCGACGAGCAGTACTTC. Translation: CAISERVRVSDEQYF.

Concerning this clone itself: At one of its ends the junction is not consistent with the germline gene, which may arise from a read error. The rearrangement uses TRBV28 and TRBJ2-7, with D unclear. The CDR3 covers 12 residues. Germline CDR1 MDHEN, CDR2 SYDVKM. CDR3 coding DNA: TGTGCCAGCAGTTTCGGTTCCCCGGGTTTGCGGTTC. This gives the protein CASSFGSPGLRF.